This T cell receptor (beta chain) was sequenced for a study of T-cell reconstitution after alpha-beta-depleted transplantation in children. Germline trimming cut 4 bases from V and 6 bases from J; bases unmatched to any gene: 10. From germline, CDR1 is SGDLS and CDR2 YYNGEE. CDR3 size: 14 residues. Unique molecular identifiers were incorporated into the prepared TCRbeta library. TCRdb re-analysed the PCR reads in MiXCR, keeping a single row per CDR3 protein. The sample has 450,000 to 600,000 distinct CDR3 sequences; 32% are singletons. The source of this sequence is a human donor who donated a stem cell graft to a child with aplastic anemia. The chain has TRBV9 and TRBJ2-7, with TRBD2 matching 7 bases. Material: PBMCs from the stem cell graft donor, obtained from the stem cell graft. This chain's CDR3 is CASSPRTSSGEQYF. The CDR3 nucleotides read TGTGCCAGCAGCCCTAGGACTAGTTCGGGCGAGCAGTACTTC. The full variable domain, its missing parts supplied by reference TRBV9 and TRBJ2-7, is DSGVTQTPKHLITATGQRVTLRCSPRSGDLSVYWYQQSLDQGLQFLIQYYNGEERAKGNILERFSAQQFPDLHSELNLSSLELGDSALYFCASSPRTSSGEQYFGPGTRLTVT.